This T cell receptor beta chain comes out of a study of T cells in localized non-small cell lung cancer. Study results and limitations: It was uninvolved adjacent lung that showed the highest T cell clonality, exceeding tumor. A median approximately 53 of the top 100 tumor clones appeared in adjacent lung. Owing to sequencing of a solitary tumor region, heterogeneity cannot be discounted.

As regards this clone: Its antigen is not identified.

Profiled with immunoSEQ multiplex PCR; TCRdb holds only in-frame clones, not every one. The sample contains approximately 72,000 clones, approximately 84% of which appear only once. Trimming at V came to 2 bases and at J to 7 bases, leaving 0 bases not matched to a gene. Germline assignment: CDR1 MDHEN and CDR2 SYDVKM. This CDR3 is built from 13 residues. This TCR was recovered from a female donor of 60 years or more with stage I lung adenocarcinoma. This chain links TRBV28 with TRBJ2-7, with 12 bases lining up with TRBD2. Material: peripheral blood, obtained before any cancer treatment. The CDR3 spells CASSLGLAGEQYF. The CDR3 DNA reads TGTGCCAGCAGTTTAGGACTAGCGGGGGAGCAGTACTTC. Full variable domain (missing parts from reference TRBV28 and TRBJ2-7): DVKVTQSSRYLVKRTGEKVFLECVQDMDHENMFWYRQDPGLGLRLIYFSYDVKMKEKGDIPEGYSVSREKKERFSLILESASTNQTSMYLCASSLGLAGEQYFGPGTRLTVT.